This entry concerns a single T cell receptor (beta chain). Its specificity is unknown. This record comes from a study of graft-versus-host responses after intestinal transplantation. Study-wide background: Multivisceral, liver-intestinal, or isolated intestinal transplants were given to recipients. Anti-thymocyte globulin served as induction for all recipients, who then took tacrolimus and steroids for 2 to 4 years. General study results and limits: High graft-versus-host to host-versus-graft clonal ratios were seen in allografts of patients with graft-donor T cell macrochimerism.

V was clipped by 3 bases and J by 4 bases, with 9 bases between them. The CDR3 extends over 13 amino acids. Germline loops: CDR1 KGHSH, CDR2 LQKENI. Only in-frame clones appear in the TCRdb table, and some are missing; sequencing was by immunoSEQ multiplex PCR. The sample records 99,000 or so clones, about 82% being singletons. The material was PBMCs, obtained 255 days after intestinal transplant. The clonotype originates from a human patient who received an intestinal transplant, so some T cells may come from the graft donor. The chain has TRBV18 and TRBJ1-2; D gene ambiguous. The CDR3 nucleotides read TGTGCCAGCTCACCGGTACGGGCCTATGGCTACACCTTC. Translation gives CASSPVRAYGYTF.